This TCR beta chain was obtained from a study of persistence of HIV-infected CD4 T cells. The germline gives CDR1 MNHEY, CDR2 SMNVEV (reference sequence). V was shortened by 6 bases and J by 4 bases, with 19 bases between the two germline ends. The CDR3 is 15 amino acids. This nonspecific control used anti-CD3/anti-CD28 bead stimulation of CD4+ T cells. Responding CD4+ T cells were sorted by upregulation of both CD40 ligand and CD69. Adults with HIV-1 started suppressive ART while chronically infected. The libraries were made with immunoSEQ version 4 in survey mode. Clones were read by immunoSEQ multiplex PCR, and TCRdb kept only the in-frame ones, dropping some. The top ten clones hold around 1.8% of a sample with more than 35,000 clones, about 89% of them seen once. Concerning this clone: Its cognate antigen is unknown.

The V and J genes are TRBV27 and TRBJ2-7; tentative D call: TRBD1 (6 bases). The sample in question was CD4+ T cells sorted from PBMCs after approximately 19-hour stimulation, obtained from a patient who received antiretroviral therapy. This receptor was obtained from an adult man with HIV who was CMV-seropositive. The DNA of the CDR3 is TGTGCCAGCAGCTCAAGCAGGGGTTTCGCATACGAGCAGTACTTC. Its translation is CASSSSRGFAYEQYF.